A selection of T cell receptor beta chains follows, all from one sample in a study of identical twins. Each CDR3 protein gets one entry after TCRdb re-called the 5' RACE reads with MiXCR. Of some 1,600,000 distinct CDR3 sequences listed, around 29% were seen once; the top ten hold 0.27%. The sequenced sample was cord blood. Every receptor here comes from a newborn girl in good health. Both conserved end residues are part of each CDR3. D genes are given only for firm matches. Not every row has a clone size; where given, it reads once, few, many or a size class.

TRBV6-1	TRBJ1-2	TRBD1	.	TGTGCCAGCAGTGAAGCGACGACAGGGAGGGGGCGAGGCTACACCTTC	CASSEATTGRGRGYTF
TRBV12-3/TRBV12-4	TRBJ1-3	.	.	TGTGCCAGCAGCCAAGGACTTGGAAACACCATATATTTT	CASSQGLGNTIYF
TRBV28	TRBJ2-7	.	.	TGTGCCAGCAGTTTATTTCGGCGTCCGTACGAGCAGTACTTC	CASSLFRRPYEQYF
TRBV5-4	TRBJ1-1	.	.	TGTGCCAGCAGCTTGGCCAGGGGTATTTACACTGAAGCTTTCTTT	CASSLARGIYTEAFF
TRBV5-1	TRBJ1-6	.	.	TGCGCCAGCAGCTCCAGGGCTCAATCACCCCTCCACTTT	CASSSRAQSPLHF
TRBV5-1	TRBJ2-7	TRBD2	few	TGCGCCAGCAGAGCCTCGGGAGGGCCCAACGAGCAGTACTTC	CASRASGGPNEQYF
TRBV12-5	TRBJ2-5	.	.	TGTGCTAGTGGTTATGGGTTTAATGAGCAGTACTTC	CASGYGFNEQYF
TRBV5-1	TRBJ2-1	TRBD2	.	TGCGCCAGCACCCATGGCGGGGGGCTAGCGAGGAATGAGCAGTTCTTC	CASTHGGGLARNEQFF
TRBV5-6	TRBJ2-1	.	few	TGTGCCAGCAGCTTGGCTGGGATCCATGAGCAGTTCTTC	CASSLAGIHEQFF
TRBV20-1	TRBJ1-5	.	few	TGCAGTGCTCTGGACCTACGCAATCAGCCCCAGCATTTT	CSALDLRNQPQHF
TRBV2	TRBJ2-5	.	.	TGTGCCAAAAGGGTGAGGACGCGAGAGACCCAGTACTTC	CAKRVRTRETQYF
TRBV20-1	TRBJ2-1	.	.	TGCAGGGCGGCTAGCCACTCCTACAATGAGCAGTTCTTC	CRAASHSYNEQFF
TRBV6-1	TRBJ1-2	.	few	TGTGCCAGCAGTGTAGAGGGGGGAGGTAACTATGGCTACACCTTC	CASSVEGGGNYGYTF
TRBV5-1	TRBJ2-7	.	.	TGCGCCAGCAGCTTGGAGGGCCGCTTCTACGAGCAGTACTTC	CASSLEGRFYEQYF
TRBV5-1	TRBJ2-7	.	few	TGCGCCAGCAGCTTGAGAGTCTCGGTCGGCGAGCAGTACTTC	CASSLRVSVGEQYF
TRBV12-3/TRBV12-4	TRBJ2-2	TRBD1	.	TGTGCCTGCACCCCGGGACAGGGATACACCGGGGAGCTGTTTTTT	CACTPGQGYTGELFF
TRBV10-3	TRBJ1-1	TRBD1	.	TGTGCCATCAGTGAAAACCCGGGGACAGGGAGTGAAGCTTTCTTT	CAISENPGTGSEAFF
TRBV6-1	TRBJ2-3	TRBD2	.	TGTGCCAGCAGGTCAGCCGGGACTAGCGGGAGAGCCACAGATACGCAGTATTTT	CASRSAGTSGRATDTQYF
TRBV2	TRBJ2-1	.	.	TGTGCCAGCATTATCCGGGGATCAGGCTTGGCCTACAATGAGCAGTTCTTC	CASIIRGSGLAYNEQFF
TRBV20-1	TRBJ2-5	.	.	TGCAGTGCTAGCCACAGGGTCCAAGAGACCCAGTACTTC	CSASHRVQETQYF